This TCR beta chain comes out of a study of shared clonotypes between healthy human individuals. Trimming removed 0 bases at V and 1 base at J, with 15 bases between. CDR1 and CDR2 (germline): ENHRY, SYGVKD. This CDR3 is built from 17 residues. Remarks on this clone: Its specificity is not known.

The study, taken as a whole, reports: Among donors, sharing of clonotypes was expected to be affected by sequencing depth. Generally, naive subsets came out with larger estimated richness than memory subsets. In this cohort, only blood was sampled, and tissue repertoires likely differ.

Sequencing was performed with immunoSEQ multiplex PCR; in TCRdb, only in-frame clones are kept and a portion is missing. The sample lists about 2.4 million clones, approximately 90% occurring once. CD4+ cells underwent separation, giving CD45RA+ naive and CD45RA-negative memory subsets. The source is a man younger than 30 in good health. V gene TRBV10-3 combines with J gene TRBJ1-1; D perhaps matches TRBD1 (5 bases). Sequenced: naive CD4+ T cells sorted from blood. Subset noted: CD45RA+ positively selected. The CDR3 coding sequence is TGTGCCATCAGTGAGTCTTGGGGAGGGGCCAAGAACACTGAAGCTTTCTTT. Its translation: CAISESWGGAKNTEAFF.